The present T cell receptor beta chain was sequenced within a study of blood T cell repertoires in COVID-19. About the research overall: The samples span acute and convalescent COVID-19 from the United States, Italy and Spain.

Germline V CDR1 and CDR2: MDHEN, SYDVKM. Trimming took 2 bases from V and 5 from J; bases not matched to a gene: 4. There are 15 residues in the CDR3. This clone was seen a few times. This table comes from immunoSEQ multiplex PCR, and its TCRdb copy is limited to in-frame clones, with some not included. The profile covers some 300,000 clones, with about 91% appearing a single time and approximately 7% taken by the ten largest. The sequenced sample was peripheral blood. The clonotype was recovered from a woman aged 25 to 39 who had recovered from COVID-19. This chain links TRBV28 with TRBJ1-5; 9 bases align to TRBD1. The CDR3 sequence is CASSLPGTGYQPQHF. In DNA form, the CDR3 reads TGTGCCAGCAGTTTACCCGGGACAGGGTATCAGCCCCAGCATTTT.